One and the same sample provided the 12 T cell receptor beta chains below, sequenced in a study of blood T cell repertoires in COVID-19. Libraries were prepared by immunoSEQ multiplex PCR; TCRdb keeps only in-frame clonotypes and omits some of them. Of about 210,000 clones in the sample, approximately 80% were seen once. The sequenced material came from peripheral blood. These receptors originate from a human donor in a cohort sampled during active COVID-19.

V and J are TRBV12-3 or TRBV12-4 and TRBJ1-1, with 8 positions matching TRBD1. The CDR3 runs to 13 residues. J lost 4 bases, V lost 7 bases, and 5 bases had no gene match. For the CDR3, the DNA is TGTGCCAGCATTCGACAGGGGTCCACTGAAGCTTTCTTT. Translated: CASIRQGSTEAFF.

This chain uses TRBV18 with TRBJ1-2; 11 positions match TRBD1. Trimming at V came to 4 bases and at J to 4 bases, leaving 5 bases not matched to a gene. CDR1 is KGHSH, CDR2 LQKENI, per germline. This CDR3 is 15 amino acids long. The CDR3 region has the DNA TGTGCCAGCTCACTGGGGACAGGGGGTACCTATGGCTACACCTTC. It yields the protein CASSLGTGGTYGYTF.

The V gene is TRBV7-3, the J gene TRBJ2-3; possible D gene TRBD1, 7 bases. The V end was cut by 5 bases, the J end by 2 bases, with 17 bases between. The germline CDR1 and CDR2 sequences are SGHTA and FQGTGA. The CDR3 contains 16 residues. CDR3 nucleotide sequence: TGTGCCAGCAGCCCCGGGGGACAGCGTCTCACAGATACGCAGTATTTT. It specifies CASSPGGQRLTDTQYF.

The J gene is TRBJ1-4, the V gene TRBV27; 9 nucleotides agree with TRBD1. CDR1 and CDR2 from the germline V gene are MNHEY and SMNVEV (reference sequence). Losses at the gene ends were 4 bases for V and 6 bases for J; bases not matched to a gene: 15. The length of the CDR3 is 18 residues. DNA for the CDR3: TGTGCCAGCAGTTCTACCCACCTATTACAGGGGGCGGATGAAAAACTGTTTTTT. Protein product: CASSSTHLLQGADEKLFF.

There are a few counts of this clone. The CDR3 coding sequence is TGTGCCAGCAGTCTACAGGGGACCACCAATCAGCCCCAGCATTTT. It yields the protein CASSLQGTTNQPQHF. This chain uses TRBV27 with TRBJ1-5; 7 positions match TRBD1. The CDR3 has 15 residues. V lost 5 bases and J lost 3; bases outside the gene matches: 7. Germline loops: CDR1 MNHEY, CDR2 SMNVEV (reference sequence).

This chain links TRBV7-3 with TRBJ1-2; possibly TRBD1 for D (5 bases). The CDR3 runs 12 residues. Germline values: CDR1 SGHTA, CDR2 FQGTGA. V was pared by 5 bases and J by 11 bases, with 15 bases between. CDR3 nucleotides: TGTGCCAGCAGCCCGGGGGACGGTAGTTACACCTTC. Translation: CASSPGDGSYTF.

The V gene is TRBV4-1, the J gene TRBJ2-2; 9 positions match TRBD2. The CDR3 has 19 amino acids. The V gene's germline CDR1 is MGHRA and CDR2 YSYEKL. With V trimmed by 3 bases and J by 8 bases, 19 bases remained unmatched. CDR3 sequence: CASSQAGIAGEGLKGELFF. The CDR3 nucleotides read TGCGCCAGCAGCCAGGCCGGGATAGCGGGAGAAGGGTTGAAGGGGGAGCTGTTTTTT.

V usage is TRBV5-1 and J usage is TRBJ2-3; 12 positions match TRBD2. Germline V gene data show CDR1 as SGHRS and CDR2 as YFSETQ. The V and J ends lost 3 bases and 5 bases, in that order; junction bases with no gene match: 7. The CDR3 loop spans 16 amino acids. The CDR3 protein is CASSSPSGGAGDTQYF. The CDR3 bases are TGCGCCAGCAGCTCTCCTAGCGGGGGGGCGGGAGATACGCAGTATTTT.

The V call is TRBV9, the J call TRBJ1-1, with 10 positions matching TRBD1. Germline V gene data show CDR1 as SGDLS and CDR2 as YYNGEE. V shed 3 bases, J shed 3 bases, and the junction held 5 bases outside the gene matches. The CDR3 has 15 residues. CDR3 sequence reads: CASSAWTGGDTEAFF. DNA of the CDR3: TGTGCCAGCAGCGCGTGGACAGGGGGGGACACTGAAGCTTTCTTT.

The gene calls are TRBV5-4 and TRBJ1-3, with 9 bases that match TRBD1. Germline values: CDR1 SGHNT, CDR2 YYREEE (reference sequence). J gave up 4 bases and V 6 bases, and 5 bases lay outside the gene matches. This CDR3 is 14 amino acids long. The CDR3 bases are TGTGCCAGCACTACAGGGGGCAACGGAAACACCATATATTTT. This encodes CASTTGGNGNTIYF.

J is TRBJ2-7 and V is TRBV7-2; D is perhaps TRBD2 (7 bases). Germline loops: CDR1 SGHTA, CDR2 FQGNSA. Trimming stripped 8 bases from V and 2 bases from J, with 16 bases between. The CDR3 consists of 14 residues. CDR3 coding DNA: TGTGCCAGCGGAAGGCGGGGGCCCGCCTACGAGCAGTACTTC. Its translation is CASGRRGPAYEQYF.

In DNA form, the CDR3 reads TGCGCCAGCAGCCTATCACAATACGGGGAAAAACTGTTTTTT. Translation: CASSLSQYGEKLFF. The V gene is TRBV5-1, the J gene TRBJ1-4; unclear D gene. This CDR3 spans 14 amino acids. The germline V and J ends were trimmed by 4 bases and 8 bases, with 15 bases remaining between them. CDR1 and CDR2 (germline): SGHRS, YFSETQ.